Listed here is a single T cell receptor (beta chain). This sample was included in a study of T cell changes during pregnancy in multiple sclerosis. Clones were sequenced by immunoSEQ multiplex PCR, and TCRdb holds only the in-frame ones, with some missing. The sample holds roughly 120,000 clones, about 90% seen once. Germline V gives CDR1 SGHTA, CDR2 FQGNSA. V lost 1 base, J lost 0 bases, and 13 bases lay in between. The CDR3 length is 17 residues. The TCR comes from a female donor with multiple sclerosis, enrolled in a pregnancy study. The sequencing used peripheral blood, collected in the third trimester of pregnancy. The chain carries TRBV7-2 and TRBJ1-3; D unclear. This chain's CDR3 is CASSLVLGASSGNTIYF. In DNA form, the CDR3 reads TGTGCCAGCAGCTTAGTTTTGGGAGCCAGCTCTGGAAACACCATATATTTT.